This T cell receptor beta chain originates from a study of cytomegalovirus exposure and HLA in healthy donors. Details on this clone: The antigen remains undetermined.

Primers included in the PCR were 60 Vbeta and 13 Jbeta primers. Measured with immunoSEQ multiplex PCR; TCRdb has only the in-frame clones, and not every one. The data show 85,000 to 100,000 clones, roughly 78% seen once. This CDR3 is 15 amino acids long. With 2 bases clipped from V and 5 bases from J, the junction kept 3 bases outside the gene matches. Germline V gives CDR1 SGHTA, CDR2 FQGNSA. Findings of the study overall: In a later analysis, TCR beta V- and J-gene trimming showed a link to a missense DCLRE1C variant. The availability of immune exposure information extended only to CMV serostatus. In a later analysis, HLA-associated TCR beta chains were more clonally expanded than equally common others.

The sequencing sample was made of PBMCs. The TCR sequence derives from a woman aged 60 to 75 in good health and CMV-seronegative. The gene calls are TRBV7-2 and TRBJ2-1; TRBD2 matches 10 bases. This CDR3 reads CASSLRAGGDNEQFF. The CDR3 DNA reads TGTGCCAGCAGCTTAAGAGCGGGGGGGGACAATGAGCAGTTCTTC.